The rows below give T cell receptor beta chains drawn from one sample of a study of human T cells and chemical hapten exposure. Each CDR3 protein gets one entry after TCRdb re-called the RACE reads with MiXCR. Of about 31,000 distinct CDR3 sequences listed, nearly 7.5% are singletons. Sequenced material: whole blood. These receptors came from a human donor in good health. Some clones in this sample may be carry-over from other donors' samples. Both conserved end residues are part of each CDR3. Each record gives: clone size, D gene, J gene, V gene, CDR3 DNA, CDR3 protein. A D gene is named only where the DNA matches it firmly. The size entry is marked missing in some rows and otherwise reads once, few, many or a size class.

clone_size: few; d_call: TRBD1; j_call: TRBJ1-2; v_call: TRBV12-3/TRBV12-4; cdr3_nt: TGTGCCAGCAGCACCCAGACAGGGTCCTATGGCTACACCTTC; cdr3_aa: CASSTQTGSYGYTF
clone_size: many; d_call: NA; j_call: TRBJ2-7; v_call: TRBV7-9; cdr3_nt: TGTGCCAGCAGCTTCACAGGGCAGGAGCAGTACTTC; cdr3_aa: CASSFTGQEQYF
clone_size: NA; d_call: NA; j_call: TRBJ2-7; v_call: TRBV20-1; cdr3_nt: TGCAGTGCCGTGCAGTTGGACCCAACGGGGGAGCAGTACTTC; cdr3_aa: CSAVQLDPTGEQYF
clone_size: NA; d_call: TRBD2; j_call: TRBJ2-1; v_call: TRBV4-1; cdr3_nt: TGCGCCAGCAGCCAAGAAGGCTCTCTAGCGGGGCTTGACAATGAGCAGTTCTTC; cdr3_aa: CASSQEGSLAGLDNEQFF
clone_size: NA; d_call: TRBD1; j_call: TRBJ2-7; v_call: TRBV20-1; cdr3_nt: TGCAGTGCTGTGAGACAGGGGATGGACGAGCAGTACTTC; cdr3_aa: CSAVRQGMDEQYF
clone_size: few; d_call: NA; j_call: TRBJ2-5; v_call: TRBV7-7; cdr3_nt: TGTGCCAGCAGCAAAAGCCGACGGAACCAAGAGACCCAGTACTTC; cdr3_aa: CASSKSRRNQETQYF
clone_size: few; d_call: NA; j_call: TRBJ2-6; v_call: TRBV29-1; cdr3_nt: TGCAGCGTTGGAAGTCTAGGGGCCAACGTCCTGACTTTC; cdr3_aa: CSVGSLGANVLTF
clone_size: NA; d_call: TRBD1; j_call: TRBJ1-1; v_call: TRBV7-2; cdr3_nt: TGTGCCAGCAGCTTGGGGACAGCGGCGACGAACACTGAAGCTTTCTTT; cdr3_aa: CASSLGTAATNTEAFF
clone_size: many; d_call: TRBD1; j_call: TRBJ1-2; v_call: TRBV12-3/TRBV12-4; cdr3_nt: TGTGCCAGCAGTTTAAAACAGGGGGCAAACTATGGCTACACCTTC; cdr3_aa: CASSLKQGANYGYTF
clone_size: NA; d_call: NA; j_call: TRBJ1-1; v_call: TRBV20-1; cdr3_nt: TGCAGTGCTAGAAAGGATGGGGCTGAAGCTTTCTTT; cdr3_aa: CSARKDGAEAFF
clone_size: few; d_call: NA; j_call: TRBJ2-7; v_call: TRBV28; cdr3_nt: TGTGCCAGCAGTCTAAACGGGGGGCAATTCTACGAGCAGTACTTC; cdr3_aa: CASSLNGGQFYEQYF
clone_size: hyperexpanded; d_call: TRBD1; j_call: TRBJ2-1; v_call: TRBV12-3/TRBV12-4; cdr3_nt: TGTGCCAGCAGTCCCACCATGAGCAGGGGGCAGGGAAGATACAATGAGCAGTTCTTC; cdr3_aa: CASSPTMSRGQGRYNEQFF
clone_size: NA; d_call: NA; j_call: TRBJ1-2; v_call: TRBV10-2; cdr3_nt: TGCGCCAGCAGTGAGGACAACTATGGCTACACCTTC; cdr3_aa: CASSEDNYGYTF
clone_size: medium-sized; d_call: NA; j_call: TRBJ2-6; v_call: TRBV27; cdr3_nt: TGTGCCAGCAGTTTTTACAGCGGGTCCAACGTCCTGACTTTC; cdr3_aa: CASSFYSGSNVLTF
clone_size: NA; d_call: TRBD1; j_call: TRBJ2-2; v_call: TRBV3-1; cdr3_nt: TGTGCCAGCAGCCAATATGGGACAGGCATCACCGGGGAGCTGTTTTTT; cdr3_aa: CASSQYGTGITGELFF
clone_size: few; d_call: TRBD2; j_call: TRBJ2-1; v_call: TRBV7-2; cdr3_nt: TGTGCCAGCAGCTTAGCGGGGAGCGGGGGAGCCTACAATGAGCAGTTCTTC; cdr3_aa: CASSLAGSGGAYNEQFF
clone_size: few; d_call: TRBD2; j_call: TRBJ2-3; v_call: TRBV7-2; cdr3_nt: TGTGCCAGCAGCTTAGTGTCGGGGACTAGCGGGAAGGCAGATACGCAGTATTTT; cdr3_aa: CASSLVSGTSGKADTQYF